The present TCR beta chain was sequenced within a study of cytomegalovirus exposure and HLA in healthy donors. On this clone: Its antigen remains unknown.

V was shortened by 6 bases and J by 2 bases, with 14 bases between the two germline ends. CDR1 and CDR2 from the germline V gene are SNHLY and FYNNEI. CDR3 length equals 14 residues. PCR was performed using 60 Vbeta and 13 Jbeta primers. Assay used: immunoSEQ multiplex PCR; TCRdb lists only in-frame clones, some missing. The sample yields 100,000 to 150,000 clones, about three quarters seen once. Findings and caveats of the study: Researchers reported from a later analysis that most CMV-associated TCR beta chains appeared HLA-restricted. Prior analysis indicated that the majority of TCR beta V segments exhibited productivity approximately 87% or approximately 30% of the time. Three CMV-associated chains proved CMV antigen-specific in vitro.

The sequenced sample consisted of PBMCs. The sequence was collected from a woman between 55 and 75 years old in good health and CMV-seropositive. The rearrangement joins TRBV2 to TRBJ2-7, with a weak D call TRBD2 (6 bases). In nucleotides, the CDR3 is TGTGCCAGCAGAGCCGGGAGACCCACCTACGAGCAGTACTTC. It codes for CASRAGRPTYEQYF.